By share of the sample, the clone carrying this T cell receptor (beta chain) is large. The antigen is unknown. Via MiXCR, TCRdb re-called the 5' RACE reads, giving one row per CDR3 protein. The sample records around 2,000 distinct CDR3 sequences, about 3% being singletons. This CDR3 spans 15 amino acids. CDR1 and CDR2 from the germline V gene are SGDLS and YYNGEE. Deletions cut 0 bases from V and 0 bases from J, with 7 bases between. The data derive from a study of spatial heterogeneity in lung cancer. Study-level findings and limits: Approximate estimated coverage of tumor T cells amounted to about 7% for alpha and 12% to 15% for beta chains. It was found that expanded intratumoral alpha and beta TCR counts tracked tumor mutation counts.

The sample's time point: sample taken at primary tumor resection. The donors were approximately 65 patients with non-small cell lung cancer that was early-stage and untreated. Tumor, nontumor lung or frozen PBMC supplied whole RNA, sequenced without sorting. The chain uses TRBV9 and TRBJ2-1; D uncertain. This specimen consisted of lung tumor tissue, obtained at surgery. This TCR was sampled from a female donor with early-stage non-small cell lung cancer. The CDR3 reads CASSVEESSYNEQFF. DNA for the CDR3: TGTGCCAGCAGCGTAGAGGAGAGCTCCTACAATGAGCAGTTCTTC.